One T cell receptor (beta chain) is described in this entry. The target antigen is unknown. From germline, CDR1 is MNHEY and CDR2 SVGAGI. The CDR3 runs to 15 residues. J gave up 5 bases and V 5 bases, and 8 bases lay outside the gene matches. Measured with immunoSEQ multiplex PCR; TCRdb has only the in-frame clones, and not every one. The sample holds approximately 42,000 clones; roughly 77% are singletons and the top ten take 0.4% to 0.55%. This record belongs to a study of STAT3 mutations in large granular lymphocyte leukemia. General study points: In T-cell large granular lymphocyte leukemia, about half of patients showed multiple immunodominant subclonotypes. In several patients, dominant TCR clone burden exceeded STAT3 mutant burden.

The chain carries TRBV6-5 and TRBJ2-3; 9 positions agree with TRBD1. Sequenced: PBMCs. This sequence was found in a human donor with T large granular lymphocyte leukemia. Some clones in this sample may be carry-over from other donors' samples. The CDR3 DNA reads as TGTGCCAGCAGTGGAGGGTGGGGACAGGGAGATACGCAGTATTTT. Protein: CASSGGWGQGDTQYF.